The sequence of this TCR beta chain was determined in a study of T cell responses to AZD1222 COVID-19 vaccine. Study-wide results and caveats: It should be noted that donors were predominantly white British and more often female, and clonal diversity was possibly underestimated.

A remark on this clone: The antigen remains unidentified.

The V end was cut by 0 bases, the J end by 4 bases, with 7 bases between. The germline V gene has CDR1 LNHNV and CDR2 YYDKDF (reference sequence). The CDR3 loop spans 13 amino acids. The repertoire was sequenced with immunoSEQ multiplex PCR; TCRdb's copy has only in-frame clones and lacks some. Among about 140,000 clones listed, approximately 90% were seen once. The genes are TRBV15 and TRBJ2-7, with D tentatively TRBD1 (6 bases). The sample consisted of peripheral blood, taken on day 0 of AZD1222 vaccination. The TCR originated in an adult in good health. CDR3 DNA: TGTGCCACCAGCAGAGACAGGGGTTACGAGCAGTACTTC. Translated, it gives CATSRDRGYEQYF.